The 19 T cell receptor beta chains listed next were all sequenced from one sample in a study of shared clonotypes between healthy human individuals. Clones were read by immunoSEQ multiplex PCR, and TCRdb kept only the in-frame ones, dropping some. The repertoire holds a few hundred thousand clones, with 65% to 80% as singletons. The sample consisted of PBMCs. The receptors here all came from a woman aged 40 to 50 in good health. Some clones in this sample may be carry-over from other donors' samples.

This chain connects TRBV5-1 to TRBJ1-3; D ambiguous. Germline V gene sequence: CDR1 SGHRS, CDR2 YFSETQ. The CDR3 consists of 15 residues. V was shortened by 2 bases and J by 4 bases, with 13 bases between the two germline ends. CDR3 coding DNA: TGCGCCAGCAGCTTTGCAGCAGATAACGGAAACACCATATATTTT. It encodes CASSFAADNGNTIYF.

As for this clone: The sample contains more than one DNA sequence encoding this CDR3. This sequence joins TRBV19 and TRBJ2-1; TRBD2 agrees at 10 bases. V was clipped by 3 bases and J by 4 bases; unmatched bases: 3. This CDR3 has 15 amino acids. Germline lookup yields CDR1 LNHDA and CDR2 SQIVND (reference sequence). In DNA form, the CDR3 reads TGTGCCAGTAGTATCGGACTAGCGGCTTACAATGAGCAGTTCTTC. This encodes CASSIGLAAYNEQFF. Drawing the rest from reference TRBV19 and TRBJ2-1, the complete variable domain is DGGITQSPKYLFRKEGQNVTLSCEQNLNHDAMYWYRQDPGQGLRLIYYSQIVNDFQKGDIAEGYSVSREKKESFPLTVTSAQKNPTAFYLCASSIGLAAYNEQFFGPGTRLTVL.

In this sample, this clone turned up a few times. Distinct nucleotide sequences in the sample also encode this CDR3. The gene calls are TRBV4-3 and TRBJ2-6; unclear D gene. Trimming shortened V by 0 bases and J by 0 bases, and 6 bases separated the two germline ends. The germline V gene has CDR1 LGHNA and CDR2 YSLEER. The CDR3 runs 16 residues. CDR3 loop: CASSQDGSSGANVLTF. CDR3 DNA: TGCGCCAGCAGCCAAGACGGCAGCTCTGGGGCCAACGTCCTGACTTTC.

This clone has a single count. V gene TRBV6-6 combines with J gene TRBJ1-1; D is undetermined. V lost 0 bases and J 11 bases, leaving 22 bases between the germline ends. CDR1 is MNHNY, CDR2 SVGAGI, per germline (reference sequence). This CDR3 spans 16 amino acids. CDR3 in DNA: TGTGCCAGCAGTTACTCTACACGGGGAACCTTTCCGGGGGCTTTCTTT. This encodes CASSYSTRGTFPGAFF.

This clone occurred a few times. J is TRBJ2-1 and V is TRBV30; D may match TRBD1 or TRBD2 (6 bases each). This CDR3 is 15 amino acids long. The V end lost 2 bases, the J end lost 4 bases, and 15 bases lay between the germline ends. CDR1 is GTSNPN and CDR2 is SVGIG in the germline V gene (reference sequence). The CDR3 loop reads CAWSQGGTSYNEQFF. The CDR3 bases are TGTGCCTGGAGTCAAGGGGGGACATCTTACAATGAGCAGTTCTTC.

The V call is TRBV30, the J call TRBJ2-7, with D unresolved. Looked up from germline, CDR1 is GTSNPN and CDR2 is SVGIG (reference sequence). The length of the CDR3 is 11 residues. V lost 3 bases and J 7 bases, leaving 10 bases between the germline ends. CDR3: CAWSASEEQYF. DNA for the CDR3: TGTGCCTGGAGCGCATCGGAGGAGCAGTACTTC.

The chain has TRBV30 and TRBJ1-2; D unclear. The germline gives CDR1 GTSNPN, CDR2 SVGIG (reference sequence). V was shortened by 1 base and J by 5 bases, with 8 bases between the two germline ends. The CDR3 loop spans 12 amino acids. CDR3 in DNA: TGTGCCTGGAGTGCTGGGCAGTATGGCTACACCTTC. It yields the protein CAWSAGQYGYTF.

The chain carries TRBV5-4 and TRBJ1-2, with 8 bases that match TRBD1. V was pared by 1 base and J by 5 bases, with 7 bases of the junction left unmatched. The germline V gene has CDR1 SGHNT and CDR2 YYREEE (reference sequence). The CDR3 runs 15 residues. The CDR3 DNA reads TGTGCCAGCAGCTTGCCCGGACAGGGAGAGTATGGCTACACCTTC. Translating it yields CASSLPGQGEYGYTF.

This chain uses TRBV7-3 with TRBJ2-1; 8 nucleotides match TRBD2. Germline V CDR1 and CDR2: SGHTA, FQGTGA. The CDR3 is made up of 14 amino acids. The J segment lost 5 bases and the V segment lost 2 bases, leaving 2 bases of the junction unmatched. CDR3 loop: CASSLQLADNEQFF. The CDR3 region has the DNA TGTGCCAGCAGCTTACAACTAGCGGACAATGAGCAGTTCTTC.

The chain uses TRBV11-1 and TRBJ2-7; TRBD2 matches 12 bases. The CDR3 runs to 16 residues. Per germline, CDR1 SGHAT and CDR2 FQDESV (reference sequence). Trimming at V came to 4 bases and at J to 0 bases, leaving 4 bases not matched to a gene. The CDR3 DNA sequence: TGTGCCAGCAGCTCGCGACTAGCGGGAGTCTCCTACGAGCAGTACTTC. Its translation is CASSSRLAGVSYEQYF.

This chain joins TRBV29-1 and TRBJ1-2, with 10 bases that match TRBD1. J lost 7 bases, V lost 6 bases, and 5 bases had no gene match. The CDR3 spans 12 residues. The germline V gene has CDR1 SQVTM and CDR2 ANQGSEA. The chain's CDR3 is CSVETGGFGYTF. DNA for the CDR3: TGCAGCGTAGAGACAGGGGGCTTTGGCTACACCTTC.

This chain connects TRBV29-1 to TRBJ1-1; TRBD1 is a possible D gene (6 bases). CDR1 is SQVTM, CDR2 ANQGSEA, per germline. V was shortened by 3 bases and J by 7 bases, with 12 bases between the two germline ends. CDR3 length: 12 residues. Written as DNA, the CDR3 is TGCAGCGTTGATTGGGGGCTGGATGAAGCTTTCTTT. Protein product: CSVDWGLDEAFF.

This clone was recorded many times. Additional DNA sequences in this sample encode the identical CDR3. The CDR3 loop is CASKPGTSGPYEQYF. CDR3 nucleotide sequence: TGTGCCAGCAAGCCCGGGACTAGCGGTCCCTACGAGCAGTACTTC. The chain has TRBV2 and TRBJ2-7; 11 nucleotides line up with TRBD2. The CDR3 extends over 15 amino acids. J was trimmed by 2 bases and V by 7 bases; bases with no gene match: 7. CDR1 and CDR2 from the germline V gene are SNHLY and FYNNEI. Full variable domain (missing parts from reference TRBV2 and TRBJ2-7): EPEVTQTPSHQVTQMGQEVILRCVPISNHLYFYWYRQILGQKVEFLVSFYNNEISEKSEIFDDQFSVERPDGSNFTLKIRSTKLEDSAMYFCASKPGTSGPYEQYFGPGTRLTVT.

CDR3 sequence reads: CAWSADSPGANVLTF. CDR3 nucleotides: TGTGCCTGGAGTGCCGACTCCCCTGGGGCCAACGTCCTGACTTTC. This sequence joins TRBV30 and TRBJ2-6; D is unresolved. CDR1 is GTSNPN and CDR2 is SVGIG in the germline V gene (reference sequence). Between the trimmed V and J ends, which lost 1 base and 2 bases, there was a span of 9 bases. The CDR3 consists of 15 residues.

V gene TRBV2 combines with J gene TRBJ2-1; possible D gene TRBD2, 6 bases. The CDR3 loop spans 15 amino acids. V was pared by 4 bases and J by 7 bases, with 17 bases between. Germline-derived CDR1 and CDR2 are SNHLY and FYNNEI. CDR3 loop: CASSVYGSVGNEQFF. Here the CDR3 DNA reads TGTGCCAGCAGTGTGTACGGGAGTGTAGGGAATGAGCAGTTCTTC. The complete variable domain, with remaining parts taken from reference TRBV2 and TRBJ2-1, reads EPEVTQTPSHQVTQMGQEVILRCVPISNHLYFYWYRQILGQKVEFLVSFYNNEISEKSEIFDDQFSVERPDGSNFTLKIRSTKLEDSAMYFCASSVYGSVGNEQFFGPGTRLTVL.

The V gene is TRBV5-1, the J gene TRBJ2-7; maybe TRBD1 (6 bases). V was trimmed by 7 bases and J by 0 bases, leaving 8 bases between them. This CDR3 is built from 12 residues. In germline, CDR1 is SGHRS, CDR2 YFSETQ. The CDR3 protein is CASRDTSYEQYF. The CDR3 DNA follows: TGCGCCAGCCGGGACACCTCCTACGAGCAGTACTTC.

The CDR3 DNA reads as TGTGCCAGCAGTGAATCACGGGTCCCCAATCAGCCCCAGCATTTT. It codes for CASSESRVPNQPQHF. This chain links TRBV6-1 with TRBJ1-5; D is ambiguous. The CDR3 contains 15 residues. Germline CDR1 reads MNHNS; CDR2 reads SASEGT. V was cut by 2 bases and J by 3 bases, with 11 bases left in between.

This clone was seen a few times. It is likely a read error: a sequence one base away is far more abundant. The V and J genes are TRBV6-5 and TRBJ2-2; 10 nucleotides line up with TRBD2. The CDR3 has 15 amino acids. V shed 6 bases, J shed 1 base, and the junction held 2 bases outside the gene matches. In germline, CDR1 is MNHEY, CDR2 SVGAGI. CDR3 coding DNA: TGTGCCAGCAGCCGGACTAGCGGGAACACCGGGGAGCTGTTTTTT. Translation gives CASSRTSGNTGELFF.

This chain uses TRBV6-4 with TRBJ2-1; 9 bases match TRBD2. The V gene's germline CDR1 is MRHNA and CDR2 SNTAGT. The CDR3 covers 13 residues. V dropped 6 bases and J dropped 7; count of bases not matched to a gene: 4. CDR3 DNA: TGTGCCAGCAGCGTAGCGGGAGTTAATGAGCAGTTCTTC. Translating gives CASSVAGVNEQFF.